This T cell receptor (beta chain) was sequenced for a study of regulatory T cells in long-lasting Graves disease. General study findings and limits: TCR diversity in persistent Graves' patients was below that of newly diagnosed ones. Limited samples may have lowered accuracy.

As for this clonotype: No antigen is known for it.

Construction of TCR beta libraries relied on iRepertoire HTBI primers and on Arm-PCR targeting CDR3 regions. From the multiplex PCR reads, TCRdb called clonotypes with MiXCR, one entry per CDR3 protein. The table shows hundreds of thousands of distinct CDR3 sequences, with 15% to 20% occurring only once. The sample's time point: newly diagnosed GD, antithyroid drugs for less than 3 months. PBMCs were the source of the RNA used for TCR sequencing. The same sample was also used in a study of T cells in Graves' hyperthyroidism and ophthalmopathy. That report notes: Diagnosis rested on symptoms, serum thyroxine and TRAb, thyroid ultrasound, and orbital computed tomography.

This specimen consisted of peripheral blood mononuclear cells (PBMCs), obtained at new diagnosis, from a patient treated with antithyroid drugs. This clonotype was sampled from a woman younger than 45 with Graves disease.

The CDR3 here is CASSLVWGLSVSFALHGYTF. The CDR3 bases are TGTGCCAGCAGCTTAGTGTGGGGCCTCTCGGTTTCGTTCGCCCTACATGGCTACACCTTC. V is TRBV11-2 and J is TRBJ1-2; D may be TRBD1 (5 bases). V gave up 1 base and J gave up 6 bases, with 30 bases separating them. Germline CDR1 and CDR2: SGHAT and FQNNGV. There are 20 residues in the CDR3.